This T cell receptor (beta chain) was sequenced in a study of siplizumab effects on memory and regulatory T cells (dated by TCRdb to between 2017 and 2020). With respect to the entire study: The study looked at the effect of siplizumab, an anti-CD2 antibody, on alloreactive T-cell subsets in allogeneic mixed lymphocyte reactions made from human PBMCs.

Library creation used the immunoSEQ multiplex PCR assay. The deep sequencing platform assayed about 10^5 TCR templates per sample. Genomic DNA extracted from sorted T cells was the material used for TCRbeta CDR3 sequencing. The authors' pipeline ran thus. The R programming language was used for the clonal analysis of the TCRbeta CDR3 data. Comparing unstimulated samples against CFSE-low samples taken after the reaction was how alloreactive CD4+ and CD8+ clones were defined. Regulatory or non-regulatory origin of alloreactive CD4+ clones was assigned by matching sequences to the sorted unstimulated Treg and non-Treg repertoires. In its TCRdb copy, this immuneACCESS table keeps in-frame sequences only and misses some clones. Where compared with another copy, unresolved V genes explain less than half of these, and the others have no known cause. The DNA gave D and trimming, while V, J and clone size come from that table. The sample contains approximately 58,000 clones, over 85% of them found a single time. The ten largest clones add up to less than 45% of the sample.

Sorted unstimulated T cells and proliferating T cells recovered from mixed lymphocyte reactions underwent TCRbeta CDR3 sequencing. Fresh whole blood from roughly ten HLA-typed healthy donors was used to isolate PBMCs. Relative to germline, V is 4 bases shorter and J is 1 base shorter, with 9 bases between their ends. The CDR3, from cysteine to phenylalanine, totals 14 residues. The DNA shown is the 42-base CDR3, in frame from base 1. CDR1 and CDR2 are drawn from the germline V gene: SGHTS, YDEGEE. Broader findings and caveats from the paper: Greater diversity appeared to be present in unstimulated naive T cells than in memory T cells, and a substantial contribution to the alloresponse seemed to be made by naive cells. The cumulative frequency of alloreactive sequences traceable to unstimulated CD4+ memory T cells was significantly reduced by siplizumab. A naive or memory phenotype could not be assigned to roughly 75-95% of proliferating CD4+ or CD8+ clones. Because sequences at frequencies below about 10^-5 were poorly captured, only a minor fraction of alloreactive clones could be mapped back to unstimulated subsets. In reactions with siplizumab, an average of approximately 69% of mappable alloreactive CD4+ clones were Treg-derived, compared with about 27% in control reactions. Whether proliferating Tregs from siplizumab cultures actually had suppressive function was not functionally confirmed.

Worth noting for this clone: Its cognate antigen has yet to be identified. Base qualities are not at hand, and no much larger clone is one base apart.

The clonotype originates from a human donor in good health. The chain is encoded by TRBV5-8 joined to TRBJ2-1; tentative D gene TRBD1, with 5 bases matching. Material for sequencing was CD8+ T cells sorted from blood. The sequenced DNA is TGTGCCAGCAGCCCAAGGGGATCCTACAATGAGCAGTTCTTC. The resulting protein is CASSPRGSYNEQFF.